This T cell receptor beta chain was sequenced for a study of T cell changes during pregnancy in multiple sclerosis (dated by TCRdb to 2018 to 2020). For the wider study: The study examined how the T cell repertoire changed over the course of pregnancy in women with multiple sclerosis.

As regards this clone: The clone's antigen remains unknown. No much larger clone is present one base from it, and per-base qualities are unavailable.

Libraries were constructed by the immunoSEQ multiplex PCR assay. The clones in this table, taken by TCRdb from immuneACCESS, are in-frame only. Not every clone is retained; where verified, under half of the shortfall comes from an unresolved V gene, and the cause of the rest is unknown. In all, the sample holds approximately 79,000 clones, and 85% to 95% of those were seen once. Approximately 0.71% of the sample is taken by the ten largest. The junction shows trimming of 5 bases on V and 0 bases on J, plus 13 bases between the germline ends. As encoded in the germline V gene, CDR1 is SGHTA while CDR2 is FQGTGA. Reading from cysteine to phenylalanine, the CDR3 counts 15 amino acids. CDR3 DNA is the only sequence kept; it has 45 bases, read in frame from the first base.

The starting material was peripheral blood, obtained in the second trimester of pregnancy. The origin of this receptor is a female donor in good health, enrolled as a control in a pregnancy study. In this chain, TRBV7-3 is recombined with TRBJ1-2; a tentative D match to TRBD1 spans 6 bases. The CDR3 protein is CASSLTGNPNYGYTF. The base sequence is TGTGCCAGCAGCCTTACAGGGAATCCTAACTATGGCTACACCTTC. With all but the CDR3 taken from the reference TRBV7-3 and TRBJ1-2 genes, the full variable domain is: GAGVSQTPSNKVTEKGKYVELRCDPISGHTALYWYRQSLGQGPEFLIYFQGTGAADDSGLPNDRFFAVRPEGSVSTLKIQRTERGDSAVYLCASSLTGNPNYGYTFGSGTRLTVV.